The 10 T cell receptor beta chains below come from one sample, sequenced in a study of T cells in Graves' hyperthyroidism and ophthalmopathy. What was amplified from RNA transcripts were TCR beta CDR3 regions. HTBI primers drove first-round RT-PCR of the TCR CDR3. TCRdb redid the calling of the multiplex PCR reads with MiXCR, one entry per CDR3 protein. Here the sample spans more than 300,000 distinct CDR3 sequences, approximately 15% being singletons. Material for sequencing was blood. Receptors were obtained from a woman aged 60 to 75 with Graves' hyperthyroidism.

This clonotype was counted ten times or more. V gene TRBV12-3 or TRBV12-4 combines with J gene TRBJ2-2; D uncertain. The CDR3 is made up of 11 amino acids. With 6 bases removed from V and 8 bases from J, the gap between germline ends came to 7 bases. CDR3: CASRNLGELFF. For the CDR3, the DNA is TGTGCCAGCAGAAATTTAGGGGAGCTGTTTTTT.

This clonotype was seen ten or more times. The rearrangement uses TRBV5-1 and TRBJ1-2, with D maybe TRBD1 (6 bases). The CDR3 spans 14 residues. Germline-derived CDR1 and CDR2 are SGHRS and YFSETQ. Trimming took 0 bases from V and 8 from J, leaving 14 bases between them. The CDR3 DNA sequence: TGCGCCAGCAGCTTGGCCCCGGGGGCTCAAGGCTACACCTTC. As protein: CASSLAPGAQGYTF.

This clonotype showed up just a few times. The genes are TRBV5-6 and TRBJ2-3, with TRBD2 as a possible D gene (7 bases). V was cut by 4 bases and J by 0 bases, with 21 bases left in between. Germline loops: CDR1 SGHDT, CDR2 YYEEEE. The CDR3 runs 18 residues. This CDR3 is CASSPTWGGRFSTDTQYF. In DNA, the CDR3 is TGTGCCAGCAGCCCAACTTGGGGGGGGCGATTCAGCACAGATACGCAGTATTTT.

This clonotype has a count of ten or more. The chain has TRBV25-1 and TRBJ2-7; 11 bases line up with TRBD1. Trimming at V came to 3 bases and at J to 6 bases, leaving 4 bases not matched to a gene. Germline values: CDR1 MGHDK, CDR2 SYGVNS. The CDR3 has 14 residues. The CDR3 loop is CASSETGTGGEQYF. In DNA, the CDR3 is TGTGCCAGCAGTGAGACAGGGACAGGGGGCGAGCAGTACTTC.

This clonotype was observed many times. The V gene is TRBV5-6, the J gene TRBJ2-3; TRBD2 aligns across 7 bases. The V gene end was trimmed by 2 bases and the J gene end by 0 bases; junction bases not matched to a gene: 9. CDR1 is SGHDT and CDR2 is YYEEEE in the germline V gene. The CDR3 is 17 residues long. CDR3 region: CASSFILADTSTDTQYF. As DNA, the CDR3 is TGTGCCAGCAGCTTCATCCTAGCGGATACTAGCACAGATACGCAGTATTTT.

At least ten counts were recorded for this clonotype. CDR3 in DNA: TGTGCCAGCAGCCAAGGGTACACAAGTGGCTACGAGCAGTACTTC. Translation: CASSQGYTSGYEQYF. V and J are TRBV3-1 and TRBJ2-7, with D uncertain. CDR1 is LGHDT, CDR2 YNNKEL, per germline (reference sequence). CDR3 length equals 15 residues. V was cut by 1 base and J by 3 bases, with 13 bases left in between.

This clonotype showed up many times. V and J are TRBV2 and TRBJ2-5; D remains unclear. V was pared by 6 bases and J by 0 bases, with 8 bases between. Per germline, CDR1 SNHLY and CDR2 FYNNEI. The CDR3 length is 13 residues. The CDR3 sequence is CASSTSDQETQYF. In DNA form, the CDR3 reads TGTGCCAGCAGCACAAGCGACCAAGAGACCCAGTACTTC.

This sequence joins TRBV3-1 and TRBJ2-1; D gene ambiguous. The CDR3 has 11 amino acids. The V end lost 0 bases, the J end lost 12 bases, and 6 bases lay between the germline ends. The germline gives CDR1 LGHDT, CDR2 YNNKEL (reference sequence). CDR3 residues: CASSQDIGQFF. DNA for the CDR3: TGTGCCAGCAGCCAAGATATAGGGCAGTTCTTC.

This clonotype was observed at least ten times. The chain combines TRBV3-1 with TRBJ2-7; D gene uncertain. There are 15 residues in the CDR3. V gave up 3 bases and J gave up 2 bases, with 14 bases separating them. CDR1 and CDR2 (germline): LGHDT, YNNKEL (reference sequence). This CDR3 reads CASSQLTDGTYEQYF. CDR3 nucleotide sequence: TGTGCCAGCAGCCAGCTTACCGACGGAACCTACGAGCAGTACTTC.

Many counts were recorded for this clonotype. The chain has TRBV2 and TRBJ1-5; TRBD1 is a possible D gene (5 bases). CDR1 is SNHLY, CDR2 FYNNEI, per germline. This CDR3 region has 15 residues. The V and J ends lost 6 bases and 2 bases respectively, with 14 bases between them. This CDR3 reads CASSLNTGGNQPQHF. The CDR3 DNA reads TGTGCCAGCAGCCTCAACACAGGCGGCAATCAGCCCCAGCATTTT.